The clone carrying this TCR beta chain is a singleton in its sample. Antigen specificity is unknown. These data belong to a study of long-term antiretroviral therapy in people with HIV. Study results and limitations: Dominant in the repertoire at all time points were clones expanded before ART. CDR3 lengths in HIV samples spanned a narrower range than controls.

At the survey level, the v3.0 immunoSEQ assay was run. The repertoire was sequenced with immunoSEQ multiplex PCR; TCRdb's copy has only in-frame clones and lacks some. The sample shows about 7,100 clones, approximately 79% of them seen only once. Only United States sites treated participants with HIV. Amounts of roughly 1-11 million cryopreserved PBMC were held in the samples before DNA extraction. The receptor was derived from a man in his forties or fifties with HIV. This specimen consisted of unsorted PBMCs, obtained 1.1 years after starting antiretroviral therapy.

CDR3 DNA: TGTGCCAGCAGTGATTTAGGTGTCAAGTACTTC. It codes for CASSDLGVKYF. This chain connects TRBV2 to TRBJ2-7; unclear D gene. In germline, CDR1 is SNHLY, CDR2 FYNNEI. Trimming took off 3 bases at V and 11 bases at J, with 11 bases between the two ends. This CDR3 comprises 11 residues.